This T cell receptor beta chain was sequenced in a study of CD8+ T cells in alopecia areata. V lost 2 bases to trimming and J lost 8 bases, with 15 bases between them. Germline-derived CDR1 and CDR2 are SGHDT and YYEEEE. The CDR3 is 14 residues long. cDNA serving as the sequencing template came from extracted, reverse transcribed RNA. TCRdb's table, derived via immunoSEQ multiplex PCR, lists solely in-frame clones and lacks some. The sample lists 200,000 to 250,000 clones, 57% occurring once. The rearrangement uses TRBV5-6 and TRBJ2-3; perhaps TRBD2 as D (6 bases). Sequences were derived from CD4+ T cells sorted from blood, sampled at week 0. This TCR derives from a human donor with alopecia areata. DNA for the CDR3: TGTGCCAGCAGCTTCAGGGAAGGGAGGAGTACGCAGTATTTT. Amino acid sequence: CASSFREGRSTQYF.